This T cell receptor beta chain was sequenced in a study of shared clonotypes between healthy human individuals. Data came from immunoSEQ multiplex PCR; TCRdb stores just in-frame clones and leaves some out. The data show under 1,900,000 clones, with around 98.5% seen just once and approximately 0.38% held by the top ten. The study's findings and limits: On the whole, naive subsets had larger estimated richness than memory subsets had.

Trimming left V 2 bases short and J 6 bases short, with 18 bases between. The germline gives CDR1 SGHRS, CDR2 YFSETQ. CDR3 size: 16 residues. Only Caucasian adults living in Nashville, Tennessee made up the donor group. Worth noting for this clone: Antigen specificity is unknown.

Sequences were obtained from naive CD4+ T cells sorted from blood. Stated subset: CD45RA+ positively selected. The chain employs TRBV5-1 and TRBJ2-1; D not certain. The TCR originated in a man younger than 40 in good health. In DNA form, the CDR3 reads TGCGCCAGCAGCTTCGCCCCCGGGTCCGACCCCAATGAGCAGTTCTTC. It specifies CASSFAPGSDPNEQFF.